This entry lists 19 T cell receptor beta chains sequenced from one sample in a study of cytomegalovirus exposure and HLA in healthy donors. The PCR employed 60 Vbeta primers together with 13 Jbeta primers. The protocol was immunoSEQ multiplex PCR, while the TCRdb copy is restricted to in-frame clones and leaves out a portion. Of fewer than 85,000 clones in the sample, under 80% were seen once. Material: PBMCs. The origin of the receptors is a man aged 60 to 69 in good health and CMV-seropositive.

This clone has just a few counts. The chain combines TRBV18 with TRBJ2-1, with 11 positions matching TRBD1. V gave up 6 bases and J gave up 7 bases; unmatched junction bases: 8. The CDR3 is made up of 15 amino acids. The V gene's germline CDR1 is KGHSH and CDR2 LQKENI. CDR3 sequence: CASSPPGTGGNEQFF. In DNA, the CDR3 is TGTGCCAGCTCGCCCCCCGGGACAGGGGGAAATGAGCAGTTCTTC.

In its sample, this clone was seen a few times. The junction differs from germline at one of its ends, possibly a read error. The chain is built from TRBV7-2 and TRBJ1-6; 7 nucleotides match TRBD1. CDR3 size: 14 residues. The V gene's germline CDR1 is SGHTA and CDR2 FQGNSA. DNA of the CDR3: TGTGCCAGCAGTTCTCTCGCCATACGAGGACAGGAATCCTTT. It is translated as CASSSLAIRGQESF.

This chain uses TRBV5-4 with TRBJ2-6, with TRBD1 matching 7 bases. The CDR3 runs to 19 residues. Germline V CDR1 and CDR2: SGHNT, YYREEE (reference sequence). V gave up 3 bases and J gave up 0 bases; unmatched junction bases: 12. CDR3 DNA: TGTGCCAGCAGCTGGCTGGGGACAGCCTTAAGCTCTGGGGCCAACGTCCTGACTTTC. Translation gives CASSWLGTALSSGANVLTF.

The chain joins TRBV29-1 to TRBJ2-1; 13 bases align to TRBD2. Germline-derived CDR1 and CDR2 are SQVTM and ANQGSEA. V shed 5 bases and J 1 base; nucleotides not matched to a gene: 11. This CDR3 contains 18 residues. The CDR3 region is CSVLGLAGAERSYNEQFF. In nucleotides, the CDR3 is TGCAGCGTTCTTGGACTAGCGGGAGCGGAGCGGTCCTACAATGAGCAGTTCTTC.

The rearrangement links TRBV27 to TRBJ1-1; D unclear. There are 14 residues in the CDR3. The germline V and J ends were trimmed by 1 base and 1 base, with 7 bases remaining between them. Germline-derived CDR1 and CDR2 are MNHEY and SMNVEV (reference sequence). DNA of the CDR3: TGTGCCAGCAGTTTATGGGCAGGGAACACTGAAGCTTTCTTT. Its translation: CASSLWAGNTEAFF.

This sequence joins TRBV27 and TRBJ2-1; 7 bases fit TRBD2. J gave up 5 bases and V 5 bases, and 3 bases lay outside the gene matches. Germline CDR1 is MNHEY and CDR2 is SMNVEV (reference sequence). CDR3 length: 13 residues. The chain's CDR3 is CASSPSGHNEQFF. The CDR3 nucleotides read TGTGCCAGCAGTCCTAGCGGACACAATGAGCAGTTCTTC.

A note on this clone: Germline is not matched at one junction end, which may reflect a read error. The V and J genes are TRBV6-6 and TRBJ2-7; D might be TRBD2 (6 bases). Germline-derived CDR1 and CDR2 are MNHNY and SVGAGI (reference sequence). The CDR3 is 10 amino acids. CDR3 region: CASSGREPYF. The CDR3 coding sequence is TGTGCCAGCAGCGGTCGGGAGCCGTACTTC.

As DNA, the CDR3 is TGTGCCAGCAGTGAACCGGACAGGGGTCAGCCCCAGCATTTT. Its protein is CASSEPDRGQPQHF. The V and J genes are TRBV6-1 and TRBJ1-5, with TRBD1 matching over 9 bases. The CDR3 is 14 residues long. The trim removed 2 bases at V and 6 bases at J, leaving 2 bases unmatched. In germline, CDR1 is MNHNS, CDR2 SASEGT.

This chain links TRBV14 with TRBJ2-7; 13 bases are a match to TRBD2. The CDR3 consists of 13 residues. After removal of 5 bases from V and 6 bases from J, the junction contained 1 base not matched to a gene. CDR1 and CDR2 (germline): SGHDN, FVKESK. CDR3 bases: TGTGCCAGCAGCTGGACTAGCGGGAGCGAGCAGTACTTC. Translated, it gives CASSWTSGSEQYF.

The chain joins TRBV19 to TRBJ2-3, with unresolved D. V was pared by 4 bases and J by 2 bases, with 13 bases between. Germline CDR1 is LNHDA and CDR2 is SQIVND (reference sequence). The CDR3 consists of 15 residues. The CDR3 DNA reads TGTGCCAGTAGTACACGACGAACTAACACAGATACGCAGTATTTT. This translates into CASSTRRTNTDTQYF.

J is TRBJ2-7 and V is TRBV19; D unresolved. Trimming removed 10 bases from V and 7 bases from J, with 17 bases in between. The CDR3 is made up of 12 amino acids. Germline CDR1 reads LNHDA; CDR2 reads SQIVND (reference sequence). Here the CDR3 reads CATSGGSREQYF. DNA of the CDR3: TGTGCCACGTCCGGTGGTTCGAGAGAGCAGTACTTC.

The chain couples TRBV9 to TRBJ2-7; D unclear. V was trimmed by 4 bases and J by 4 bases, leaving 9 bases between them. The CDR3 contains 12 residues. Germline V gene lookup returns CDR1 SGDLS and CDR2 YYNGEE. The CDR3 sequence is CASSRSSYEQYF. CDR3 bases: TGTGCCAGCAGCCGGTCCTCTTACGAGCAGTACTTC.

This clone occurred a few times. The rearrangement links TRBV21-1 to TRBJ2-4; the D call TRBD2 from the table was never checked on the DNA. TRBV21-1 is a recognized pseudogene. This CDR3 has 14 amino acids. Here the CDR3 DNA reads TGTGCCAGCAGCAATACTAGCGGGGGAGGCATTCAGTACTTC. Translated, it gives CASSNTSGGGIQYF.

The V and J genes are TRBV6-5 and TRBJ2-2; 8 bases align to TRBD1. Germline CDR1 and CDR2: MNHEY and SVGAGI. The CDR3 has 15 amino acids. Unmatched junction bases numbered 9, after V lost 6 bases and J lost 6 bases. CDR3 loop: CASSPKQGAAGELFF. In DNA, the CDR3 is TGTGCCAGCAGCCCAAAGCAGGGGGCTGCCGGGGAGCTGTTTTTT.

This clone was seen a few times. The CDR3 loop reads CASSLQGAGELFF. As DNA, the CDR3 is TGTGCCAGCAGTTTACAGGGCGCCGGGGAGCTGTTTTTT. The V and J genes are TRBV6-5 and TRBJ2-2; tentative D call: TRBD1 (6 bases). Germline CDR1 reads MNHEY; CDR2 reads SVGAGI. The CDR3 has 13 residues. Trimming shortened V by 4 bases and J by 6 bases, and 9 bases separated the two germline ends.

The count of this clone is one. The chain recombines TRBV5-1 with TRBJ1-1; D is ambiguous. In germline, CDR1 is SGHRS, CDR2 YFSETQ. V shed 3 bases and J shed 0 bases, with 12 bases lying between them. The CDR3 sequence is 15 residues long. CDR3: CASSSDPGMNTEAFF. The CDR3 DNA sequence: TGCGCCAGCAGCTCGGATCCGGGAATGAACACTGAAGCTTTCTTT.

The CDR3 nucleotides are TGCAGCGCCGACAGGGGGCGAGGGACTGAAGCTTTCTTT. It is translated as CSADRGRGTEAFF. The rearrangement joins TRBV29-1 to TRBJ1-1, with 10 bases lining up with TRBD1. CDR3 length: 13 residues. Germline V gene lookup returns CDR1 SQVTM and CDR2 ANQGSEA. V dropped 7 bases and J dropped 5; count of bases not matched to a gene: 7.

The chain carries TRBV11-2 and TRBJ2-7; TRBD1 matches at 10 bases. CDR3 length equals 14 residues. The trim removed 5 bases at V and 2 bases at J, leaving 3 bases unmatched. Germline loops: CDR1 SGHAT, CDR2 FQNNGV. CDR3 loop: CASSAGQGAYEQYF. The CDR3 DNA is TGTGCCAGCAGCGCCGGACAGGGGGCCTACGAGCAGTACTTC.

As regards this clone: Other DNA variants within this sample encode the same CDR3. The chain combines TRBV5-1 with TRBJ2-1; D call uncertain. The CDR3 covers 15 residues. CDR1 and CDR2 from the germline V gene are SGHRS and YFSETQ. V shed 0 bases and J shed 0 bases, with 7 bases lying between them. This CDR3 is CASSLALSSYNEQFF. The CDR3 DNA is TGCGCCAGCAGCTTGGCCCTAAGCTCCTACAATGAGCAGTTCTTC.